Listed here are 29 T cell receptor beta chains from one sample, sequenced in a study of blood T cell repertoires in COVID-19. Generated by immunoSEQ multiplex PCR, the TCRdb table keeps only in-frame clones and is missing some. The sample consists of fewer than 300,000 clones, approximately 86% of them appearing once. Material for sequencing was peripheral blood. These receptor sequences come from a young woman with acute or convalescent COVID-19.

The CDR3 DNA reads as TGTGCCAGCAGCTTAGCCTACAGGAATAATGAGCAGTTCTTC. The encoded protein is CASSLAYRNNEQFF. V and J are TRBV7-2 and TRBJ2-1; a weak D match, TRBD1 (5 bases). Germline loops: CDR1 SGHTA, CDR2 FQGNSA. The CDR3 loop spans 14 amino acids. The V end lost 0 bases, the J end lost 7 bases, and 10 bases lay between the germline ends.

V gene TRBV30 combines with J gene TRBJ1-6; D is unresolved. V lost 0 bases, J lost 9 bases, and 12 bases lay in between. Germline V gives CDR1 GTSNPN, CDR2 SVGIG (reference sequence). The CDR3 length is 14 residues. The CDR3 DNA is TGTGCCTGGAGTGTTACGGGGATCGGTTCACCCCTCCACTTT. Amino acids: CAWSVTGIGSPLHF.

V gene TRBV14 combines with J gene TRBJ2-7, with a weak D call TRBD2 (5 bases). V was pared by 1 base and J by 3 bases, with 13 bases between. The CDR3 is made up of 15 amino acids. From germline, CDR1 is SGHDN and CDR2 FVKESK. The CDR3 DNA reads TGTGCCAGCAGCCAAGCATCGGGATCCTACTACGAGCAGTACTTC. Its protein product is CASSQASGSYYEQYF.

V usage is TRBV14 and J usage is TRBJ2-3; D is perhaps TRBD2 (6 bases). The V gene lost 0 bases and the J gene lost 0 bases, with 25 bases spanning the gap. The CDR3 has 21 residues. Germline-derived CDR1 and CDR2 are SGHDN and FVKESK. As DNA, the CDR3 is TGTGCCAGCAGCCAAGATCTTGGGCAGGCATTACGGGGGATAAGCACAGATACGCAGTATTTT. The encoded protein is CASSQDLGQALRGISTDTQYF.

This chain joins TRBV15 and TRBJ2-7; 11 bases are a match to TRBD2. The ends lost 3 bases at V and 3 bases at J; junction bases unmatched: 7. The CDR3 runs 16 residues. The germline gives CDR1 LNHNV, CDR2 YYDKDF (reference sequence). CDR3 residues: CATSRPGTSGYYEQYF. In nucleotides, the CDR3 is TGTGCCACCAGCAGGCCTGGGACTAGCGGCTACTACGAGCAGTACTTC.

J is TRBJ1-1 and V is TRBV19; tentatively, D is TRBD1 (6 bases). From germline, CDR1 is LNHDA and CDR2 SQIVND (reference sequence). With 5 bases removed from V and 0 bases from J, the gap between germline ends came to 16 bases. The CDR3 sequence is 16 residues long. The CDR3 spells CASSAAVDSLNTEAFF. Written as DNA, the CDR3 is TGTGCCAGTAGTGCCGCAGTGGACAGCTTGAACACTGAAGCTTTCTTT. Full variable domain (outside the CDR3, taken from reference TRBV19 and TRBJ1-1): DGGITQSPKYLFRKEGQNVTLSCEQNLNHDAMYWYRQDPGQGLRLIYYSQIVNDFQKGDIAEGYSVSREKKESFPLTVTSAQKNPTAFYLCASSAAVDSLNTEAFFGQGTRLTVV.

The chain combines TRBV7-2 with TRBJ2-5; the D gene is possibly TRBD1 (5 bases). The CDR3 sequence is 16 residues long. Trimming removed 1 base from V and 2 bases from J, with 14 bases in between. Germline V gives CDR1 SGHTA, CDR2 FQGNSA. In DNA, the CDR3 is TGTGCCAGCAGCTTAGGAAGGGGCCCCTTGCAAGAGACCCAGTACTTC. Protein product: CASSLGRGPLQETQYF.

J is TRBJ2-1 and V is TRBV18; D is perhaps TRBD2 (6 bases). V was clipped by 3 bases and J by 4 bases, with 13 bases between them. The CDR3 runs to 15 residues. Germline CDR1 and CDR2: KGHSH and LQKENI. The CDR3 bases are TGTGCCAGCTCACCCAGCTGGAGGGAGTACAATGAGCAGTTCTTC. It codes for CASSPSWREYNEQFF.

The chain links TRBV7-2 to TRBJ2-1; D unresolved. Germline CDR1 is SGHTA and CDR2 is FQGNSA. This CDR3 has 12 amino acids. V dropped 2 bases and J dropped 5 bases, with 4 bases sitting between them. CDR3 sequence (DNA): TGTGCCAGCAGCTTACCGGACAATGAGCAGTTCTTC. Translated, it gives CASSLPDNEQFF.

The J gene is TRBJ2-1, the V gene TRBV30; D is possibly TRBD2 (6 bases). With 1 base removed from V and 6 bases from J, the gap between germline ends came to 19 bases. This CDR3 is 16 amino acids long. The germline CDR1 and CDR2 sequences are GTSNPN and SVGIG (reference sequence). DNA for the CDR3: TGTGCCTGGAGTGCCCCGGGGAAGCGGGCCATCAATGAGCAGTTCTTC. Protein product: CAWSAPGKRAINEQFF.

The chain carries TRBV19 and TRBJ2-2, with TRBD2 matching 10 bases. Germline assignment: CDR1 LNHDA and CDR2 SQIVND (reference sequence). The CDR3 spans 16 residues. V shed 7 bases, J shed 5 bases, and the junction held 10 bases outside the gene matches. CDR3 protein: CASKILAGVKTGELFF. CDR3 in DNA: TGTGCCAGTAAAATCCTAGCGGGAGTAAAAACCGGGGAGCTGTTTTTT.

A note on this clone: Other DNA sequences in the same sample also yield this CDR3. The chain couples TRBV6-1 to TRBJ1-5, with a weak D call TRBD1 (5 bases). CDR1 MNHNS and CDR2 SASEGT come from the germline V gene. The CDR3 has 15 amino acids. Trimming left V 1 base short and J 1 base short, with 8 bases between. CDR3 loop: CASSEVGGSNQPQHF. The CDR3 nucleotides read TGTGCCAGCAGTGAAGTCGGGGGAAGCAATCAGCCCCAGCATTTT.

V gene TRBV7-9 combines with J gene TRBJ2-1; tentative D call: TRBD2 (5 bases). Between the trimmed V and J ends, which lost 1 base and 14 bases, there was a span of 12 bases. The CDR3 runs 12 residues. The germline CDR1 and CDR2 sequences are SEHNR and FQNEAQ (reference sequence). CDR3 nucleotides: TGTGCCAGCAGCTTAGAACCCGGGAAGGAGTTCTTC. It is translated as CASSLEPGKEFF.

This sequence joins TRBV27 and TRBJ2-3, with D possibly being TRBD1 (6 bases). Trimming pared 8 bases from V and 3 bases from J, leaving 21 bases between. The germline V gene has CDR1 MNHEY and CDR2 SMNVEV (reference sequence). There are 16 residues in the CDR3. The CDR3 spells CASGLLRDKDTDTQYF. CDR3 coding DNA: TGTGCCAGCGGACTCCTCCGGGACAAGGATACAGATACGCAGTATTTT.

The chain has TRBV14 and TRBJ2-1; D gene uncertain. V dropped 0 bases and J dropped 6 bases, with 9 bases sitting between them. Germline V gene data show CDR1 as SGHDN and CDR2 as FVKESK. This CDR3 comprises 14 residues. The CDR3 spells CASSQDSLVNEQFF. CDR3 DNA sequence: TGTGCCAGCAGCCAAGATTCCCTAGTCAATGAGCAGTTCTTC.

This chain uses TRBV12-3 or TRBV12-4 with TRBJ1-1; 7 bases are shared with TRBD1. The CDR3 totals 13 residues. Trimming at V came to 7 bases and at J to 4 bases, leaving 6 bases not matched to a gene. The CDR3: CASTQGVGTEAFF. CDR3 nucleotides: TGTGCCAGCACCCAGGGGGTTGGCACTGAAGCTTTCTTT.

The chain employs TRBV24-1 and TRBJ2-3, with TRBD2 matching over 7 bases. Germline V gives CDR1 KGHDR, CDR2 SFDVKD. J gave up 4 bases and V 4 bases, and 7 bases lay outside the gene matches. This CDR3 spans 15 amino acids. The CDR3 bases are TGTGCCACCAGTGACTTCTCGGGAGGAGCAGATACGCAGTATTTT. Protein product: CATSDFSGGADTQYF.

This clone has more than one count but fewer than ten. CDR3 region: CASSFLTENTEAFF. The CDR3 region has the DNA TGTGCCAGCAGCTTTCTAACAGAGAACACTGAAGCTTTCTTT. The chain has TRBV7-9 and TRBJ1-1; D gene unclear. With 3 bases removed from V and 1 base from J, the gap between germline ends came to 9 bases. CDR1 is SEHNR, CDR2 FQNEAQ, per germline (reference sequence). The CDR3 spans 14 residues.

This clone was observed a single time. The chain couples TRBV5-4 to TRBJ2-7; D is ambiguous. Trimming removed 0 bases from V and 6 bases from J, with 4 bases in between. The CDR3 runs 11 residues. Germline CDR1 and CDR2: SGHNT and YYREEE (reference sequence). The CDR3 DNA reads TGTGCCAGCAGCTTGGCCGGCGAGCAGTACTTC. Its protein product is CASSLAGEQYF.

The J gene is TRBJ2-7, the V gene TRBV27, with D perhaps TRBD2 (6 bases). Germline V gene data show CDR1 as MNHEY and CDR2 as SMNVEV (reference sequence). The V gene lost 2 bases and the J gene lost 2 bases, with 7 bases spanning the gap. CDR3 length: 13 amino acids. The CDR3 nucleotides read TGTGCCAGCAGTTTACGACTAGCCTACGAGCAGTACTTC. It is translated as CASSLRLAYEQYF.

The J gene is TRBJ1-1, the V gene TRBV5-6; the D is unclear. This CDR3 has 13 residues. Trimming took off 0 bases at V and 8 bases at J, with 11 bases between the two ends. Germline lookup yields CDR1 SGHDT and CDR2 YYEEEE. DNA for the CDR3: TGTGCCAGCAGCTTGGAAATTGAGAGGGAAGCTTTCTTT. Translated, it gives CASSLEIEREAFF.

This clone came up once. This sequence joins TRBV5-1 and TRBJ2-5; 9 positions match TRBD2. This CDR3 spans 15 amino acids. V dropped 0 bases and J dropped 1; count of bases not matched to a gene: 1. CDR1 and CDR2 from the germline V gene are SGHRS and YFSETQ. Written as DNA, the CDR3 is TGCGCCAGCAGCTTGGGCGGGAGGGCCCAAGAGACCCAGTACTTC. It specifies CASSLGGRAQETQYF.

The chain carries TRBV6-5 and TRBJ1-1, with 10 bases lining up with TRBD1. The CDR3 runs 15 residues. The V gene end was trimmed by 5 bases and the J gene end by 3 bases; junction bases not matched to a gene: 6. Germline CDR1 MNHEY, CDR2 SVGAGI. The CDR3 here is CASSLGQGWDTEAFF. Written as DNA, the CDR3 is TGTGCCAGCAGTCTGGGACAGGGGTGGGACACTGAAGCTTTCTTT.

This chain connects TRBV11-2 to TRBJ2-2; D is possibly TRBD2 (6 bases). This CDR3 is 17 amino acids long. V gave up 5 bases and J gave up 1 base, with 17 bases separating them. The germline gives CDR1 SGHAT, CDR2 FQNNGV. The CDR3 nucleotides are TGTGCCAGCAGCCCTAAGGCGGGACTCGTGAACACCGGGGAGCTGTTTTTT. Translating gives CASSPKAGLVNTGELFF.

CDR3 DNA: TGCGCCAGCAGCCAAGATTTTCTCGGGGGATCTGGAAACACCATATATTTT. Residues: CASSQDFLGGSGNTIYF. V gene TRBV4-3 combines with J gene TRBJ1-3; TRBD1 is a possible D gene (5 bases). The CDR3 is made up of 17 amino acids. Germline V gene lookup returns CDR1 LGHNA and CDR2 YSLEER. V was pared by 0 bases and J by 1 base, with 13 bases between.

The chain couples TRBV10-3 to TRBJ1-5, with no clear D. Germline V gene sequence: CDR1 ENHRY, CDR2 SYGVKD. This CDR3 has 16 residues. The V gene lost 0 bases and the J gene lost 4 bases, with 13 bases spanning the gap. CDR3 residues: CAISESTSAGNQPQHF. DNA for the CDR3: TGTGCCATCAGTGAGTCGACATCGGCAGGTAATCAGCCCCAGCATTTT.

About this clone: Other nucleotide sequences in the sample specify the same CDR3. This chain links TRBV27 with TRBJ1-2, with D possibly matching TRBD1 (5 bases). CDR1 is MNHEY and CDR2 is SMNVEV in the germline V gene (reference sequence). V gave up 3 bases and J gave up 5 bases, with 10 bases separating them. The CDR3 contains 13 residues. The CDR3 here is CASSFTGSYGYTF. DNA of the CDR3: TGTGCCAGCAGTTTTACAGGTTCTTATGGCTACACCTTC.

The CDR3 sequence: CASSYTGTGSEQYF. As DNA, the CDR3 is TGTGCCAGCAGTTACACCGGGACAGGGTCAGAGCAGTACTTC. This chain uses TRBV6-5 with TRBJ2-7, with TRBD1 matching 9 bases. The CDR3 sequence is 14 residues long. V was pared by 2 bases and J by 7 bases, with 6 bases of the junction left unmatched. Germline assignment: CDR1 MNHEY and CDR2 SVGAGI.

In this sample, this clone turned up once. J is TRBJ1-1 and V is TRBV13; TRBD1 matches 7 bases. Germline CDR1 and CDR2: PRHDT and FYEKMQ (reference sequence). Germline trimming cut 5 bases from V and 0 bases from J; bases unmatched to any gene: 3. The CDR3 has 14 residues. Here the CDR3 reads CASSPDRLNTEAFF. The CDR3 bases are TGTGCCAGCAGCCCGGACAGGCTGAACACTGAAGCTTTCTTT.